One and the same sample provided the 15 T cell receptor beta chains below, sequenced in a study of radiotherapy plus CTLA-4 blockade in lung cancer (dated by TCRdb to about 2018). Libraries were made using the immunoSEQ multiplex PCR assay. TCRdb carries this immuneACCESS record with in-frame sequences only. Its versions omit some clonotypes, under half of them owing to an unresolved V gene in the studies checked, with the rest unexplained. The sample contains roughly 86,000 clones, around 83% of them found a single time. 0.82% of the sample is held by the ten biggest clonotypes. The input for sequencing was peripheral blood, taken from a patient treated with radiotherapy plus ipilimumab. The receptor set was obtained from a human donor with non-small cell lung cancer who had stable disease on radiotherapy plus ipilimumab.

The gene calls are TRBV6-1 and TRBJ2-5; D remains unclear. V lost 4 bases to trimming and J lost 3 bases, with 6 bases between them. CDR3 length: 12 residues. CDR1 is MNHNS, CDR2 SASEGT, per germline. The CDR3 loop reads CASSAQKETQYF. The CDR3 DNA reads as TGTGCCAGCAGTGCCCAGAAAGAGACCCAGTACTTC.

This rearrangement joins TRBV5-1 to TRBJ1-6; TRBD1 is a possible D gene (6 bases). Trimming left V 3 bases short and J 7 bases short, with 14 bases between. Germline-derived CDR1 and CDR2 are SGHRS and YFSETQ. The CDR3 sequence is 15 residues long. The CDR3 region is CASSSLGGENSPLHF. In DNA, the CDR3 is TGCGCCAGCAGCTCCCTTGGGGGCGAGAATTCACCCCTCCACTTT.

The chain uses TRBV7-9 and TRBJ1-1, with 7 bases aligning to TRBD1. The CDR3 totals 14 residues. Germline V lookup: CDR1 SEHNR, CDR2 FQNEAQ (reference sequence). J was trimmed by 1 base and V by 4 bases; bases with no gene match: 3. This CDR3 is CASSSRTGNTEAFF. DNA of the CDR3: TGTGCCAGCAGCTCCCGGACAGGGAACACTGAAGCTTTCTTT.

The chain links TRBV27 to TRBJ1-5, with D maybe TRBD1 (5 bases). The CDR3 sequence is 14 residues long. The germline V gene encodes CDR1 MNHEY and CDR2 SMNVEV (reference sequence). Deletions cut 8 bases from V and 4 bases from J, with 15 bases between. This chain's CDR3 is CASGHGRSNQPQHF. CDR3 sequence (DNA): TGTGCCAGCGGACACGGGAGATCGAATCAGCCCCAGCATTTT.

This clone has only a few counts. V gene TRBV7-9 combines with J gene TRBJ1-1, with no clear D. Germline CDR1 and CDR2: SEHNR and FQNEAQ (reference sequence). Between the trimmed V and J ends, which lost 5 bases and 1 base, there was a span of 8 bases. The length of the CDR3 is 13 residues. The CDR3 coding sequence is TGTGCCAGCAGCCACAGTGAGAACACTGAAGCTTTCTTT. This sequence encodes CASSHSENTEAFF.

The chain has TRBV4-1 and TRBJ2-7, with a weak D call TRBD1 (6 bases). The CDR3 has 13 amino acids. Germline V gives CDR1 MGHRA, CDR2 YSYEKL. The V end was cut by 0 bases, the J end by 4 bases, with 7 bases between. The DNA of the CDR3 is TGCGCCAGCAGCCAAGATAGGGGGTACGAGCAGTACTTC. Translated: CASSQDRGYEQYF.

This chain connects TRBV20-1 to TRBJ1-2, with D unclear. The CDR3 is 11 amino acids. In germline, CDR1 is DFQATT, CDR2 SNEGSKA (reference sequence). Trimming shortened V by 5 bases and J by 6 bases, and 10 bases separated the two germline ends. The CDR3 here is CSALSGDGYTF. The CDR3 DNA is TGCAGTGCTCTCAGTGGAGATGGCTACACCTTC.

The V and J genes are TRBV30 and TRBJ2-5; 10 bases map to TRBD2. This CDR3 is built from 17 residues. Trimming cost V 0 bases and J 4 bases; bases outside gene matches: 11. Germline CDR1 and CDR2: GTSNPN and SVGIG (reference sequence). CDR3 loop: CAWSVGNLAGGGETQYF. As DNA, the CDR3 is TGTGCCTGGAGTGTAGGAAACTTAGCGGGGGGAGGAGAGACCCAGTACTTC. The entire variable domain, with the rest obtained from reference TRBV30 and TRBJ2-5, is as follows: SQTIHQWPATLVQPVGSPLSLECTVEGTSNPNLYWYRQAAGRGLQLLFYSVGIGQISSEVPQNLSASRPQDRQFILSSKKLLLSDSGFYLCAWSVGNLAGGGETQYFGPGTRLLVL.

This chain uses TRBV5-8 with TRBJ2-1; D not resolved. CDR1 is SGHTS, CDR2 YDEGEE, per germline. The CDR3 length is 13 residues. The V end was cut by 7 bases, the J end by 12 bases, with 20 bases between. CDR3 in amino acids: CASVLARSAGQFF. The CDR3 DNA is TGTGCCAGCGTCCTTGCGAGATCTGCAGGGCAGTTCTTC.

The rearrangement links TRBV7-9 to TRBJ2-7; a possible D gene is TRBD1 (6 bases). CDR3 length: 17 residues. Per germline, CDR1 SEHNR and CDR2 FQNEAQ (reference sequence). Between the trimmed V and J ends, which lost 1 base and 0 bases, there was a span of 16 bases. In DNA form, the CDR3 reads TGTGCCAGCAGCTTAGGTGGTGTCAGGGGTTACTCCTACGAGCAGTACTTC. It specifies CASSLGGVRGYSYEQYF.

V is TRBV7-8 and J is TRBJ2-3; either TRBD1 or TRBD2 may fit D (6 bases each). CDR3 length equals 17 residues. Trimming took off 7 bases at V and 3 bases at J, with 23 bases between the two ends. From germline, CDR1 is SGHVS and CDR2 FQNEAQ. This CDR3 is CASNQRQPGAMTDTQYF. The CDR3 DNA reads as TGTGCCAGCAACCAAAGGCAGCCGGGGGCGATGACAGATACGCAGTATTTT.

In its sample, this clone was seen a few times. The rearrangement uses TRBV30 and TRBJ2-3; D unclear. V was clipped by 1 base and J by 6 bases, with 8 bases between them. The length of the CDR3 is 12 residues. CDR1 is GTSNPN and CDR2 is SVGIG in the germline V gene (reference sequence). CDR3 amino acids: CAWSGTRDTQYF. Here the CDR3 DNA reads TGTGCCTGGAGTGGTACGCGGGATACGCAGTATTTT.

The chain is built from TRBV7-2 and TRBJ2-7; 8 bases are shared with TRBD2. The germline V gene encodes CDR1 SGHTA and CDR2 FQGNSA. The V and J ends lost 0 bases and 7 bases, in that order; junction bases with no gene match: 8. The CDR3 loop spans 15 amino acids. CDR3 loop: CASSLAPSSSGEQYF. The CDR3, as DNA: TGTGCCAGCAGCTTAGCCCCCAGTTCTAGCGGGGAGCAGTACTTC.

This clone has just a few counts. V is TRBV28 and J is TRBJ2-3; D is undetermined. Trimming cost V 1 base and J 4 bases, with 9 bases left between them. Per the germline V gene, CDR1 is MDHEN and CDR2 is SYDVKM. This CDR3 is 14 amino acids long. The CDR3 is CASSLSGSPDTQYF. The CDR3 DNA reads TGTGCCAGCAGTTTATCTGGTAGTCCAGATACGCAGTATTTT.

CDR3 amino acids: CASSLRAGQGVGNEQFF. CDR3 nucleotides: TGCGCCAGCAGCCTCCGGGCTGGACAGGGGGTCGGCAATGAGCAGTTCTTC. The chain is built from TRBV4-1 and TRBJ2-1; 10 bases fit TRBD1. The germline V gene has CDR1 MGHRA and CDR2 YSYEKL. Unmatched junction bases numbered 12, after V lost 4 bases and J lost 6 bases. The CDR3 runs 17 residues.